This is a list of T cell receptor beta chains from one sample in a study of beta chain features in type 1 diabetes. Generated by immunoSEQ multiplex PCR, the TCRdb table keeps only in-frame clones and is missing some. Of about 450,000 clones listed, about an eighth are singletons. Specimen: naive CD4+ T cells from blood. Receptor source: a woman younger than 35 in good health. Both conserved end residues are part of each CDR3. The order of the fields is CDR3 protein, CDR3 DNA, D gene, V gene, clone size, J gene. The D gene is left open where the match is weak. Clone size is given for some rows only: seen once, a few or many times, or a class if the clone is expanded.

CAWTQVSPYGYTF	TGTGCCTGGACCCAGGTATCTCCCTATGGCTACACCTTC	-	TRBV30	few	TRBJ1-2
CASSSQGYGYTF	TGTGCCAGCAGCTCACAGGGCTATGGCTACACCTTC	-	TRBV7-2	-	TRBJ1-2
CASSSWRGSREQYF	TGTGCCAGCAGCTCCTGGCGGGGATCACGCGAGCAGTACTTC	-	TRBV5-6	once	TRBJ2-7
CASSLGRGTEAFF	TGTGCCAGCAGCCTGGGGCGAGGCACTGAAGCTTTCTTT	-	TRBV11-3	-	TRBJ1-1
CASSLPILTVTEAFF	TGTGCCAGCAGCTTACCGATACTAACCGTCACTGAAGCTTTCTTT	-	TRBV7-9	few	TRBJ1-1
CASSRQSMNTEAFF	TGTGCCAGCAGCCGACAGAGCATGAACACTGAAGCTTTCTTT	-	TRBV7-2	few	TRBJ1-1
CASSGTGTGERETQYF	TGTGCCAGCAGTGGAACCGGGACAGGGGAGCGAGAGACCCAGTACTTC	TRBD1	TRBV27	-	TRBJ2-5
CASSRSGDGNQPQHF	TGTGCCAGCAGTAGATCAGGGGACGGGAATCAGCCCCAGCATTTT	-	TRBV7-9	-	TRBJ1-5
CASSQVSGNTIYF	TGCGCCAGCAGTCAGGTCTCTGGAAACACCATATATTTT	-	TRBV4-1	few	TRBJ1-3
CASSLGRREAFF	TGTGCCAGCAGTTTGGGCCGTCGCGAAGCTTTCTTT	-	TRBV28	-	TRBJ1-1
CAWSVLAEMGYGYTF	TGTGCCTGGAGTGTACTAGCGGAGATGGGCTATGGCTACACCTTC	-	TRBV30	-	TRBJ1-2
CASSSNRAEKLFF	TGTGCCAGCAGCTCCAATCGTGCTGAAAAACTGTTTTTT	-	TRBV7-8	few	TRBJ1-4
CASSPAGTGEGNEQFF	TGTGCCAGCAGCCCGGCCGGGACAGGGGAGGGCAATGAGCAGTTCTTC	TRBD1	TRBV5-4	-	TRBJ2-1
CASSLRPIPYNEQFF	TGTGCCAGCAGCCTAAGGCCGATCCCCTACAATGAGCAGTTCTTC	-	TRBV9	-	TRBJ2-1
CASSELAPLYNEQFF	TGTGCCAGCAGCGAGCTCGCTCCTTTATACAATGAGCAGTTCTTC	-	TRBV25-1	few	TRBJ2-1
CASSISREDGYTF	TGTGCCAGTAGTATTAGTAGGGAAGATGGCTACACCTTC	-	TRBV19	-	TRBJ1-2
CASGYSTDTQYF	TGTGCCAGCGGCTACAGTACAGATACGCAGTATTTT	-	TRBV2	few	TRBJ2-3
CASIPGTYEQYF	TGTGCCAGCATCCCAGGGACTTACGAGCAGTACTTC	-	TRBV6-1	few	TRBJ2-7
CASSFGQGQYF	TGTGCCAGCAGCTTCGGACAGGGGCAGTACTTC	TRBD1	TRBV7-2	-	TRBJ2-4
CASSLGPVNEQFF	TGTGCCAGCAGCTTAGGACCAGTCAATGAGCAGTTCTTC	-	TRBV7-2	few	TRBJ2-1
CSVVDFGLWDGYTF	TGCAGCGTTGTTGACTTCGGGCTCTGGGATGGCTACACCTTC	-	TRBV29-1	-	TRBJ1-2
CASSFSLQETQYF	TGCGCCAGCAGCTTTTCCCTTCAAGAGACCCAGTACTTC	-	TRBV5-1	-	TRBJ2-5
CAWSISRTSGARADTQYF	TGTGCCTGGAGTATCTCTCGGACTAGCGGAGCTAGGGCAGATACGCAGTATTTT	TRBD2	TRBV30	few	TRBJ2-3
CATSWARQGENIQYF	TGTGCCACCAGCTGGGCGCGACAGGGGGAAAACATTCAGTACTTC	TRBD1	TRBV15	many	TRBJ2-4
CASSRLAGGHEQYF	TGTGCCAGCAGCCGTCTAGCGGGAGGCCACGAGCAGTACTTC	TRBD2	TRBV5-4	few	TRBJ2-7
CASSSPGARNTEAFF	TGTGCCAGCAGTTCCCCAGGGGCCAGGAACACTGAAGCTTTCTTT	-	TRBV28	-	TRBJ1-1
CASSVAGQGGLETQYF	TGTGCCAGCAGCGTAGCAGGACAGGGGGGTTTAGAGACCCAGTACTTC	TRBD1	TRBV9	few	TRBJ2-5
CASSLVGGKWYNEQFF	TGTGCCAGCAGCTTAGTTGGAGGGAAGTGGTACAATGAGCAGTTCTTC	-	TRBV5-4	-	TRBJ2-1
CASSSQRPGNTIYF	TGTGCCAGCAGCTCACAGCGACCTGGAAACACCATATATTTT	-	TRBV7-2	-	TRBJ1-3
CATRRTGSSYNEQFF	TGTGCCACCAGACGGACAGGAAGCTCCTACAATGAGCAGTTCTTC	TRBD1	TRBV15	-	TRBJ2-1
CASSLTPGQFNYGYTF	TGCGCCAGCAGCCTGACCCCAGGACAATTTAACTATGGCTACACCTTC	-	TRBV4-1	-	TRBJ1-2
CASSLATGDTEAFF	TGCGCCAGCAGCTTGGCCACGGGGGACACTGAAGCTTTCTTT	-	TRBV5-1	few	TRBJ1-1
CASSQDRGRFHSPLHF	TGCGCCAGCAGCCAAGATAGAGGCCGGTTTCATTCACCCCTCCACTTT	-	TRBV4-3	few	TRBJ1-6
CASSGVPPNEQFF	-	-	TRBV18	-	TRBJ2-1
CASSRRQGGEYF	TGTGCCAGCAGTAGACGACAGGGGGGCGAGTATTTT	TRBD1	TRBV6-5	-	TRBJ2-3
CSVEKGPGSTIYF	TGCAGCGTTGAAAAAGGCCCGGGATCCACCATATATTTT	-	TRBV29-1	few	TRBJ1-3
CSVSARFSGELFF	TGCAGCGTTTCCGCCAGGTTTTCCGGGGAGCTGTTTTTT	-	TRBV29-1	-	TRBJ2-2
CASNDRLAQETQYF	TGTGCCAGCAATGACCGCCTGGCCCAAGAGACCCAGTACTTC	-	TRBV25-1	few	TRBJ2-5
CAWRRGAPPPYEQYF	TGTGCCTGGAGGAGGGGGGCGCCCCCGCCCTACGAGCAGTACTTC	-	TRBV30	-	TRBJ2-7
CSVCPGETQYF	TGCAGTGTATGCCCCGGAGAGACCCAGTACTTC	-	TRBV20-1	-	TRBJ2-5
CASSRGQVYGYTF	TGTGCCAGCAGCCGCGGACAAGTCTATGGCTACACCTTC	-	TRBV7-9	-	TRBJ1-2
CASSFGRFYGYTF	TGTGCCAGCAGTTTCGGCAGGTTCTATGGCTACACCTTC	-	TRBV28	-	TRBJ1-2
CASSFGGTETQYF	TGCGCCAGCAGCTTCGGGGGCACGGAGACCCAGTACTTC	-	TRBV5-1	few	TRBJ2-5
CASSRPNTEAFF	TGTGCCAGCAGCCGACCGAACACTGAAGCTTTCTTT	-	TRBV5-4	few	TRBJ1-1
CASSGGLAKNIQYF	TGTGCCAGCAGCGGGGGGCTAGCCAAAAACATTCAGTACTTC	-	TRBV5-4	few	TRBJ2-4
CSVEFPAGADTQYF	TGCAGCGTTGAGTTCCCAGCGGGGGCAGATACGCAGTATTTT	TRBD2	TRBV29-1	-	TRBJ2-3
CASSLQGVDYGYTF	TGTGCCAGCTCACTACAGGGTGTAGACTATGGCTACACCTTC	-	TRBV18	few	TRBJ1-2
CASSPTRRGEDGYTF	TGTGCCAGCAGTCCAACGCGCCGGGGCGAGGATGGCTACACCTTC	-	TRBV27	-	TRBJ1-2
CSVDGDTTGNTIYF	TGCAGCGTTGACGGGGACACGACTGGAAACACCATATATTTT	-	TRBV29-1	few	TRBJ1-3
CSAAGPDEKLFF	TGCAGCGCCGCGGGACCAGATGAAAAACTGTTTTTT	-	TRBV29-1	-	TRBJ1-4
CASSTGQNEQYF	TGTGCCAGTAGTACGGGACAGAACGAGCAGTACTTC	TRBD1	TRBV19	few	TRBJ2-7
CASSPRQSSTDTQYF	TGTGCCAGCTCACCAAGACAGTCTAGCACAGATACGCAGTATTTT	-	TRBV18	few	TRBJ2-3
CASSQGLGAEQYF	TGTGCCAGCAGCCAGGGGCTAGGGGCCGAGCAGTACTTC	-	TRBV7-3	few	TRBJ2-7
CAWNPGARREQYF	TGTGCCTGGAACCCAGGCGCCAGGAGGGAGCAGTACTTC	-	TRBV30	-	TRBJ2-7